The clone carrying this TCR beta chain has a count of ten or more. Its antigen is not identified. This sample is part of a study of read filtering for tumor transcriptome and immune sequencing. Study-wide findings and caveats: Dropping single-read clonotypes raised IR-seq and RNA-seq shared-clonotype correlation.

Germline assignment: CDR1 KGHDR and CDR2 SFDVKD. J gave up 6 bases and V 1 base, and 19 bases lay outside the gene matches. This CDR3 has 20 residues. This library used roughly 400 ng RNA and molecular barcoded adaptors spanning alpha/delta and beta/gamma chains. TCRdb reprocessed the reads with MiXCR, giving one entry per CDR3 protein. Found here are about 47,000 distinct CDR3 sequences, roughly 12% of them singletons; the top ten hold more than 14%. The source of this sequence is a donor over 35 with multiple myeloma. Input material: a population of CD138-negative cells sorted from bone marrow. The chain is built from TRBV24-1 and TRBJ2-2; 7 bases agree with TRBD2. CDR3: CATSDLPRLGLDVTPGELFF. For the CDR3, the DNA is TGTGCCACCAGTGATTTACCCCGTCTCGGACTAGACGTAACTCCCGGGGAGCTGTTTTTT.